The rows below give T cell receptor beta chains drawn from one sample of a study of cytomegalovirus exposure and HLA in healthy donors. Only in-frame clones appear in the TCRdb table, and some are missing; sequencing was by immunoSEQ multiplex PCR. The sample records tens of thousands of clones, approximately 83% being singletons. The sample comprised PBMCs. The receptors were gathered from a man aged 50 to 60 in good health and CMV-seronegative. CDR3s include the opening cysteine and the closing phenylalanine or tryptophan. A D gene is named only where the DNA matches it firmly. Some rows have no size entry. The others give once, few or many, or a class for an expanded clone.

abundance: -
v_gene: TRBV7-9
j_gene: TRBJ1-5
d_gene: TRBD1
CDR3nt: TGTGCCAGCAGCGGCCAGGGGGGCAATCAGCCCCAGCATTTT
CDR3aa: CASSGQGGNQPQHF

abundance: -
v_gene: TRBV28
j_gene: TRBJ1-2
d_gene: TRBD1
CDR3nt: TGTGCCAGCAGTTTCCCGGGATACCGGGACAGGGAGGATTGGTGGGATGGCTACACCTTC
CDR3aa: CASSFPGYRDREDWWDGYTF

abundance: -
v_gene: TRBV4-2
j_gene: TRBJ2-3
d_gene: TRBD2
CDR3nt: TGTGCCAGCAGCCAAGGACTAGCGGGAGGGTCAGATACGCAGTATTTT
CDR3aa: CASSQGLAGGSDTQYF

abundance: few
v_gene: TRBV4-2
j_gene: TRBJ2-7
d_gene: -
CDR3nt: TGTGCCAGCAGCTCCGACAGATCAGGCTACGAGCAGTACTTC
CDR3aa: CASSSDRSGYEQYF

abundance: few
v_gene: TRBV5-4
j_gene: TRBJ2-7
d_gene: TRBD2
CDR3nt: TGTGCCACCCACGGCGGGAGCTCCTACGAGCAGTACTTC
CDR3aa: CATHGGSSYEQYF

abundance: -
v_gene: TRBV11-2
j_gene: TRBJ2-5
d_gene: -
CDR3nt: TGTGCCAGCAGCTTGACGGAGATGGAGACCCAGTACTTC
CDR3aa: CASSLTEMETQYF

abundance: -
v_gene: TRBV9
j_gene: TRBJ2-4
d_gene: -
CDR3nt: TGTGCCAGCAGCTCACCAGGGTCTAATACAGTAGGGAAAAACATTCAGTACTTC
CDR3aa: CASSSPGSNTVGKNIQYF

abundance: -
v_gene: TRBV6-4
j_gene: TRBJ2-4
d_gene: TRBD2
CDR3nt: TGTGCCAGCAGTGAGGCGGGAGGCCGCATTCAGTACTTC
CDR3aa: CASSEAGGRIQYF

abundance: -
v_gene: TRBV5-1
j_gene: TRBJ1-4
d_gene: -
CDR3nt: TGCGCCAGCAGCTCCGGCTCGGGTCATAGTAATGAAAAACTGTTTTTT
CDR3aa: CASSSGSGHSNEKLFF

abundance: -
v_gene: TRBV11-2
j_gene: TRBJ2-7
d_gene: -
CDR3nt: TGTGCCAGCAGTAACCTGCCGATGACAGGGGAGGGGGTCTACGAGCAGTACTTC
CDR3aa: CASSNLPMTGEGVYEQYF

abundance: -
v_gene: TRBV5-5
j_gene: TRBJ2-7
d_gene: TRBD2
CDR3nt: TGTGCCAGCAGCTTGAGGATAGCGGGAGGATCGGGAGAGCAGTACTTC
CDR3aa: CASSLRIAGGSGEQYF

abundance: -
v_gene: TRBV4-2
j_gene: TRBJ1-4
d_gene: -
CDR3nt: TGTGCCAGCAGCCAAACTCAGGGAAGGGAAAAACTGTTTTTT
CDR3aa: CASSQTQGREKLFF

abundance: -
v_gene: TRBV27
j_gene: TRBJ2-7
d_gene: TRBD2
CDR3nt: TGTGCCAGCAGTGCTCTAGCGGGAGCCTACGAGCAGTACTTC
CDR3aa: CASSALAGAYEQYF

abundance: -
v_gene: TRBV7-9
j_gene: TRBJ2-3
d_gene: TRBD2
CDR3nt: TGTGCCAGCAGCGAACTACTAGCGGGAGTCACAGATACGCAGTATTTT
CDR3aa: CASSELLAGVTDTQYF

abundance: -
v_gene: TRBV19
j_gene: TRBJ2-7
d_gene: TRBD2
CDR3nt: TGTGCCAGTAGTATAAGGGCCGGAAGCGGGGTAGGCTACGAGCAGTACTTC
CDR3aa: CASSIRAGSGVGYEQYF

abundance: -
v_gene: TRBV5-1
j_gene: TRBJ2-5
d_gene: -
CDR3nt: TGCGCCAGCAGCTTATGGGGGCAGGGGGAGACCCAGTACTTC
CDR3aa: CASSLWGQGETQYF

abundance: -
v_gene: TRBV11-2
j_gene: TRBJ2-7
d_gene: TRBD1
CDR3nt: TGTGCCAGCAGCCCTATTTCGAGACAGGGGATCTACGAGCAGTACTTC
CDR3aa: CASSPISRQGIYEQYF

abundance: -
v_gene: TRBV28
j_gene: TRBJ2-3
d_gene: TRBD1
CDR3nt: TGTGCCAGCAGTTTACCCGCTTGGGGTGAACAGGGGGTGGTGACAGATACGCAGTATTTT
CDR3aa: CASSLPAWGEQGVVTDTQYF

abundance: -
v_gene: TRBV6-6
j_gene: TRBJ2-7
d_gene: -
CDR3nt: TGTGCCAGCAGTTCCACTCGAGGGGAGCAGTACTTC
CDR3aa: CASSSTRGEQYF

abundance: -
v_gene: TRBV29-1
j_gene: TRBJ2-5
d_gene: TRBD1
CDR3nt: TGCAGCGTTAATGTGGGACAGGGTGAGACCCAGTACTTC
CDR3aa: CSVNVGQGETQYF

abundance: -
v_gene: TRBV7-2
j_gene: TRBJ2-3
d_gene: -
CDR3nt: TGTGCCAGCAGCTTGGGGGGTCAGGAAGATACGCAGTATTTT
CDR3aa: CASSLGGQEDTQYF

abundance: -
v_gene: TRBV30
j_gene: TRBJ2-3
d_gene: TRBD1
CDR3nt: TGTGCCTGGAGGGACAGGGGGCGCGGCACAGATACGCAGTATTTT
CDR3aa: CAWRDRGRGTDTQYF

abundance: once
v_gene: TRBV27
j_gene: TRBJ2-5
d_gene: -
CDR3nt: TGTGCCAGCAGTTCCACCAGAGAGAGGCAGCAAGAGACCCAGTACTTC
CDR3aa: CASSSTRERQQETQYF

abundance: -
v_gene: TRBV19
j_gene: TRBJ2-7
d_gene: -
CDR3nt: TGTGCCAGTAGTGGCAGGGACTCCTACGAGCAGTACTTC
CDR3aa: CASSGRDSYEQYF

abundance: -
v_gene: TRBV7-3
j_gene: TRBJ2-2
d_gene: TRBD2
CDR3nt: TGTGCCAGCAGCTTACGGACTAGCGGGGTCGGGGAGCTGTTTTTT
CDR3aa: CASSLRTSGVGELFF

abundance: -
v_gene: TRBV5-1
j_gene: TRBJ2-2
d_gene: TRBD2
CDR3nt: TGCGCCAGCCGGGAAGCGGGAGTGGGCACCGGGGAGCTGTTTTTT
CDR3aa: CASREAGVGTGELFF

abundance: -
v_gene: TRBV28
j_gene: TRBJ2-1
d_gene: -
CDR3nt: TGTGCCAGCAGTTTATCTGGGGGCAGTGAGCAGTTCTTC
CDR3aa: CASSLSGGSEQFF

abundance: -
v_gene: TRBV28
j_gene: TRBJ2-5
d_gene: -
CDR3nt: TGTGCCAGCAGGCGGGACCTGGGGGGTGAGACCCAGTACTTC
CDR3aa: CASRRDLGGETQYF

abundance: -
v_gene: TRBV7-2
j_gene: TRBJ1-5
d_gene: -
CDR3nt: TGTGCCAGCAGCCTGACCCGCGGACCCCAGCATTTT
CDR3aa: CASSLTRGPQHF

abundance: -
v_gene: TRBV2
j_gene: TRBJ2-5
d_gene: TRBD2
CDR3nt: TGTGCCAGCCGTTCGGCTAGCGGGAGGGGAGAGACCCAGTACTTC
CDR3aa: CASRSASGRGETQYF

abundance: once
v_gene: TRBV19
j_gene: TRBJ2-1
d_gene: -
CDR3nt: TGTGCCAGTACTCGGGCAGGGGGGACGTACAATGAGCAGTTCTTC
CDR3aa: CASTRAGGTYNEQFF

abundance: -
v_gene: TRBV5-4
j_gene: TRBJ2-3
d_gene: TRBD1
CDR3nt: TGTGCCAGCAGCTTGGGGGACAGGGGGGGGGATACGCAGTATTTT
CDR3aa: CASSLGDRGGDTQYF

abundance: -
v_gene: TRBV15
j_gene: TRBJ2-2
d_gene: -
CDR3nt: TGTGCCACCAGACTGCCCGGGACCGGGGAGCTGTTTTTT
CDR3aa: CATRLPGTGELFF

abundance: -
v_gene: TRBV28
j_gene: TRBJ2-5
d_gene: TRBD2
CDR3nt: TGTGCCAGCAGTGCCTCTAGCGGGAGTGGAGAGACCCAGTACTTC
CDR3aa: CASSASSGSGETQYF

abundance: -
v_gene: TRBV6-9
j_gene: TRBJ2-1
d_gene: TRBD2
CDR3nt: TGTGCCAGCAGTTATGGGACTAGCGGGAGATACGGCAATGAGCAGTTCTTC
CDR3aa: CASSYGTSGRYGNEQFF

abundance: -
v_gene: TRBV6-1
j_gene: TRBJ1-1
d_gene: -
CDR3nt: TGTGCCAGCAGTCTTGACACTGTTGCAGCTTTCTTT
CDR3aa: CASSLDTVAAFF

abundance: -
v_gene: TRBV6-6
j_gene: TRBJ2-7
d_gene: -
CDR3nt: TGTGCCAGCAGTCCCCGTACTCCTTCTACCTACGAGCAGTACTTC
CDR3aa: CASSPRTPSTYEQYF

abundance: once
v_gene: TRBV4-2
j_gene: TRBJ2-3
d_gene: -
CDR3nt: TGTGCCAGCAGCCAAGCAGCCGGAGCTAGCACAGATACGCAGTATTTT
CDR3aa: CASSQAAGASTDTQYF

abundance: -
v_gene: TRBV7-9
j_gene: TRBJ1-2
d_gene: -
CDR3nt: TGTGCCAGCAGCTTCCCCAACCCGGGACACCCAATGGGTGGCTACACCTTC
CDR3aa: CASSFPNPGHPMGGYTF

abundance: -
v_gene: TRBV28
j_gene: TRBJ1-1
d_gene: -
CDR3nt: TGTGCCAGCAGTGAAGACAGACACACTGAAGCTTTCTTT
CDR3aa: CASSEDRHTEAFF

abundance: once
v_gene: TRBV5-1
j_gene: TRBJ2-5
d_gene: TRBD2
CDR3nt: TGCGCCAGCAGCTTCCTAGCGGGGCATCAAGAGACCCAGTACTTC
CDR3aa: CASSFLAGHQETQYF

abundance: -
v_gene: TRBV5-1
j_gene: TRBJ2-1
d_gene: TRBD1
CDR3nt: TGCGCCAGCGGGGACAGAGGGGATGAGCAGTTCTTC
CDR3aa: CASGDRGDEQFF

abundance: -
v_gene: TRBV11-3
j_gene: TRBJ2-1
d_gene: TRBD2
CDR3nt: TGTGCCAGCAGCTTAGAGTGGGGGGCTAGCGGGAGTGGGTACAATGAGCAGTTCTTC
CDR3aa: CASSLEWGASGSGYNEQFF

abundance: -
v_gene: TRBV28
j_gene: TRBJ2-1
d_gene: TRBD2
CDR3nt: TGTGCCAGCGGAACTAGCGGGGATAATGAGCAGTTCTTC
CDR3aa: CASGTSGDNEQFF

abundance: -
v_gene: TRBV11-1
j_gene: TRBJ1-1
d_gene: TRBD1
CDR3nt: TGTGCCAGCAGCTCCCCCGGAGGGGGCCGGGGCACTGAAGCTTTCTTT
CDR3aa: CASSSPGGGRGTEAFF

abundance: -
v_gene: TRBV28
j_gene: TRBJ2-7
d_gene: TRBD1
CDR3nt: TGTGCCAGCAGTTTAGGGGGACAGGGGAGTGGCGAGCAGTACTTC
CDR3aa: CASSLGGQGSGEQYF

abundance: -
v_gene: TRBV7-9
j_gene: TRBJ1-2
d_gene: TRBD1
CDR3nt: TGTTCCAGCAGCCTGGGACAGGATGGCTACACCTTC
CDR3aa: CSSSLGQDGYTF

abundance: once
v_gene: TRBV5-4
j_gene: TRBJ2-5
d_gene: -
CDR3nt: TGTGCCAGCACCGTGGGGGGCGGGAGTGCCGGGACCCAGTACTTC
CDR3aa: CASTVGGGSAGTQYF

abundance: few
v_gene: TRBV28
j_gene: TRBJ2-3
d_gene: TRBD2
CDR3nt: TGTGCCAGCAGTTTCTCAGCGGGAGCCTCAGATACGCAGTATTTT
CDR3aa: CASSFSAGASDTQYF

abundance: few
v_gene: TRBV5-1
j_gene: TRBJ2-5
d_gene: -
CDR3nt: TGCGCCAGCTCCAGGGTGGGGGGAGAGACCCAGTACTTC
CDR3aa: CASSRVGGETQYF